One sample yielded the 18 T cell receptor beta chains listed below, sequenced in a study of cytomegalovirus exposure and HLA in healthy donors (dated by TCRdb to about 2017). Receptor amplification or capture employed the immunoSEQ multiplex PCR assay. For the multiplex PCR, a mixture combining 60 forward primers for TCR Vbeta segments and 13 reverse primers for TCR Jbeta segments was used. TCRdb stores this immuneACCESS table with in-frame sequences only. Part of the clones is absent; in the studies checked, under half of the shortfall reflects unresolved V genes, and no reason is known for the rest. The sample table contains about 86,000 clones; only one count was recorded for about two thirds of them. The ten largest make up around 8.4% of the sample. The material sequenced was PBMCs. These receptors all come from a man aged 55 to 69 in good health and CMV-seronegative.

V is TRBV11-3 and J is TRBJ1-1; maybe TRBD1 (6 bases). The V gene lost 6 bases and the J gene lost 3 bases, with 8 bases spanning the gap. This CDR3 comprises 12 residues. The germline V gene encodes CDR1 SGHNT and CDR2 YENEEA. CDR3 protein: CASSYRDTEAFF. CDR3 nucleotide sequence: TGTGCCAGCAGTTACAGGGACACTGAAGCTTTCTTT.

In this sample, this clone turned up a few times. V usage is TRBV7-8 and J usage is TRBJ2-1, with a tentative D call TRBD1 (8 bases). This CDR3 is built from 16 residues. Germline values: CDR1 SGHVS, CDR2 FQNEAQ. Trimming removed 1 base from V and 6 bases from J, with 16 bases in between. The CDR3 coding sequence is TGTGCCAGCAGCTTAGGAGCGGGACAGGCCTTCAATGAGCAGTTCTTC. Amino acids: CASSLGAGQAFNEQFF.

This rearrangement joins TRBV14 to TRBJ1-5; 7 bases match TRBD1. Germline lookup yields CDR1 SGHDN and CDR2 FVKESK. The CDR3 spans 15 residues. The J segment lost 2 bases and the V segment lost 0 bases, leaving 1 base of the junction unmatched. The CDR3 reads CASSQDGTGNQPQHF. As DNA, the CDR3 is TGTGCCAGCAGCCAAGATGGGACAGGCAATCAGCCCCAGCATTTT.

The chain employs TRBV30 and TRBJ2-4; a weak D match, TRBD2 (5 bases). CDR1 and CDR2 (germline): GTSNPN, SVGIG (reference sequence). This CDR3 region has 14 residues. Trimming removed 4 bases from V and 0 bases from J, with 10 bases in between. CDR3 amino acids: CAWTGNLAKNIQYF. In DNA form, the CDR3 reads TGTGCCTGGACGGGGAATCTAGCCAAAAACATTCAGTACTTC.

The chain is built from TRBV28 and TRBJ1-4; D is uncertain. Germline assignment: CDR1 MDHEN and CDR2 SYDVKM. The CDR3 spans 15 residues. V was clipped by 0 bases and J by 0 bases, with 5 bases between them. DNA of the CDR3: TGTGCCAGCAGTTTATGGAGGTCAACTAATGAAAAACTGTTTTTT. Protein product: CASSLWRSTNEKLFF.

The rearrangement uses TRBV29-1 and TRBJ2-5; D might be TRBD1 (6 bases). The CDR3 totals 13 residues. Trimming pared 3 bases from V and 3 bases from J, leaving 11 bases between. From germline, CDR1 is SQVTM and CDR2 ANQGSEA. In nucleotides, the CDR3 is TGCAGCGTTGATCACAGGGCGAAAGAGACCCAGTACTTC. Translated, it gives CSVDHRAKETQYF. The complete variable domain, with remaining parts taken from reference TRBV29-1 and TRBJ2-5, reads SAVISQKPSRDICQRGTSLTIQCQVDSQVTMMFWYRQQPGQSLTLIATANQGSEATYESGFVIDKFPISRPNLTFSTLTVSNMSPEDSSIYLCSVDHRAKETQYFGPGTRLLVL.

The rearrangement links TRBV10-3 to TRBJ2-1; tentative D call: TRBD2 (5 bases). Germline V gene sequence: CDR1 ENHRY, CDR2 SYGVKD. The CDR3 extends over 14 amino acids. The germline V and J ends were trimmed by 10 bases and 5 bases, with 18 bases remaining between them. Here the CDR3 DNA reads TGTGCCACCTCCCTTGAGGGCCTCAACAATGAGCAGTTCTTC. This encodes CATSLEGLNNEQFF.

The V gene is TRBV11-3, the J gene TRBJ1-2, with D possibly TRBD1 on 5 matching bases. The CDR3 spans 13 residues. Trimming removed 5 bases at V and 4 bases at J, with 11 bases between. Germline V lookup: CDR1 SGHNT, CDR2 YENEEA. The CDR3 DNA sequence: TGTGCCAGCAGCCAGGGAGGGAGCTATGGCTACACCTTC. This sequence encodes CASSQGGSYGYTF.

J is TRBJ1-2 and V is TRBV6-5, with unresolved D. The CDR3 has 14 residues. V shed 0 bases and J shed 8 bases, with 13 bases lying between them. Germline V gene data show CDR1 as MNHEY and CDR2 as SVGAGI. The CDR3 DNA sequence: TGTGCCAGCAGTTACTCGCGGCAAGGTGGCGGCTACACCTTC. Protein: CASSYSRQGGGYTF.

Worth noting for this clone: An end of the junction differs from the germline gene, which may be a read error. The rearrangement uses TRBV7-8 and TRBJ2-1; 10 bases match TRBD2. Per germline, CDR1 SGHVS and CDR2 FQNEAQ. The CDR3 has 13 amino acids. The CDR3 nucleotides are TGTGCCAGCAGCCTAGCGGGGGCAAATGAGCAGTTCTTC. It specifies CASSLAGANEQFF.

This clone turned up a few times. Distinct nucleotide sequences in the sample also encode this CDR3. The chain joins TRBV29-1 to TRBJ2-2, with TRBD2 identical over 13 bases. This CDR3 spans 15 amino acids. The J segment lost 8 bases and the V segment lost 6 bases, leaving 9 bases of the junction unmatched. Germline CDR1 is SQVTM and CDR2 is ANQGSEA. CDR3 sequence reads: CSVEIGLAGAGELFF. CDR3 nucleotide sequence: TGCAGCGTGGAAATCGGACTAGCGGGAGCTGGGGAGCTGTTTTTT.

The J gene is TRBJ2-7, the V gene TRBV19, with 12 bases identical to TRBD2. V trimming: 6 bases; J trimming: 4 bases; junction bases outside the gene matches: 4. This CDR3 spans 14 amino acids. CDR1 is LNHDA, CDR2 SQIVND, per germline (reference sequence). In DNA form, the CDR3 reads TGTGCCAGTAGAACGACTAGCGGGGGTTACGAGCAGTACTTC. It specifies CASRTTSGGYEQYF.

V is TRBV9 and J is TRBJ2-7; 11 bases are shared with TRBD2. The V segment lost 4 bases and the J segment 7 bases; nucleotides outside the gene matches: 13. This CDR3 spans 16 amino acids. Germline V gene sequence: CDR1 SGDLS, CDR2 YYNGEE. CDR3 DNA sequence: TGTGCCAGCAGCCCCAGTGGCACTAGCGGGAGTGTTGAGCAGTACTTC. Protein product: CASSPSGTSGSVEQYF.

CDR3: CASSLGLNTEAFF. The CDR3 DNA sequence: TGCGCCAGCAGCTTGGGGCTGAACACTGAAGCTTTCTTT. V is TRBV5-1 and J is TRBJ1-1; D gene unclear. The CDR3 is 13 residues long. Per germline, CDR1 SGHRS and CDR2 YFSETQ. V was shortened by 0 bases and J by 0 bases, with 3 bases between the two germline ends.

The chain uses TRBV16 and TRBJ2-2; tentative D call: TRBD2 (5 bases). V was trimmed by 1 base and J by 6 bases, leaving 24 bases between them. This CDR3 has 19 amino acids. In germline, CDR1 is KGHSY, CDR2 FQNENV. Written as DNA, the CDR3 is TGTGCCAGCAGCCAATTAGTGTCGGAGGCCAGATTTGAGGCCGGGGAGCTGTTTTTT. This codes for CASSQLVSEARFEAGELFF.

J is TRBJ1-2 and V is TRBV15; perhaps TRBD1 as D (6 bases). The V and J ends lost 0 bases and 8 bases respectively, with 10 bases between them. Germline V gene data show CDR1 as LNHNV and CDR2 as YYDKDF (reference sequence). The CDR3 runs 13 residues. The CDR3: CATSRDLRGGYTF. CDR3 coding DNA: TGTGCCACCAGCAGAGATCTGAGGGGGGGCTACACCTTC.

V and J are TRBV5-1 and TRBJ1-4; D not resolved. The CDR3 length is 19 residues. Between the trimmed V and J ends, which lost 1 base and 1 base, there was a span of 20 bases. Per the germline V gene, CDR1 is SGHRS and CDR2 is YFSETQ. CDR3: CASSLRSLGGLGTNEKLFF. The CDR3 nucleotides are TGCGCCAGCAGCTTGCGCAGCCTCGGCGGACTTGGAACTAATGAAAAACTGTTTTTT.

This chain connects TRBV6-1 to TRBJ2-3; perhaps TRBD1 as D (6 bases). Deletions cut 6 bases from V and 3 bases from J, with 10 bases between. The CDR3 length is 13 residues. Germline CDR1 MNHNS, CDR2 SASEGT. CDR3 loop: CASSRTVTDTQYF. CDR3 bases: TGTGCCAGCAGCCGGACAGTGACAGATACGCAGTATTTT.